One sample yielded the 8 T cell receptor beta chains listed below, sequenced in a study of follicular helper T cells after annual influenza vaccination. TCRdb's copy holds only in-frame clones and misses some; the assay was immunoSEQ multiplex PCR. The sample holds roughly 1,200 clones, around 80% seen once. Documented time point: 2015-2016 season, 7 days after influenza vaccination. The input for sequencing was CXCR5+ CD38+ circulating T follicular helper cells from blood, taken 7 days after influenza vaccination. Specified subset: circulating Tfh, non-naive CD4+CXCR5+PD-1+ (ICOS+CD38+ or ICOS-CD38-). These receptors were obtained from an adult who received the influenza vaccine.

This sequence joins TRBV11-2 and TRBJ2-2; D uncertain. The CDR3 contains 14 residues. V shed 2 bases and J shed 1 base, with 5 bases lying between them. CDR1 and CDR2 from the germline V gene are SGHAT and FQNNGV. The CDR3 DNA follows: TGTGCCAGCAGCTTAAATGTGAACACCGGGGAGCTGTTTTTT. Translating it yields CASSLNVNTGELFF.

The V call is TRBV28, the J call TRBJ1-4; D remains unclear. V was trimmed by 4 bases and J by 12 bases, leaving 9 bases between them. There are 11 residues in the CDR3. The germline CDR1 and CDR2 sequences are MDHEN and SYDVKM. The chain's CDR3 is CASSYGWELFF. CDR3 nucleotide sequence: TGTGCCAGCAGTTACGGGTGGGAACTGTTTTTT.

The CDR3 DNA is TGTGCCAGCAGTTTAATCGAAGCACCCCTCCACTTT. Translation gives CASSLIEAPLHF. This chain connects TRBV28 to TRBJ1-6, with D uncertain. The CDR3 is made up of 12 amino acids. V lost 2 bases and J lost 11, with 7 bases in between. Germline-derived CDR1 and CDR2 are MDHEN and SYDVKM.

V usage is TRBV21-1 and J usage is TRBJ2-5; TRBD1, as called in the table, went unchecked against the DNA. TRBV21-1 is noted as a pseudogene. The CDR3 runs 16 residues. CDR3 coding DNA: TGTGCCAGCAGCAATCAACCGGGACAGGTACAAGAGACCCAGTACTTC. This gives the protein CASSNQPGQVQETQYF.

The chain uses TRBV18 and TRBJ2-5; no clear D. The length of the CDR3 is 15 residues. Germline V gene data show CDR1 as KGHSH and CDR2 as LQKENI. Trimming removed 2 bases at V and 1 base at J, with 11 bases between. CDR3 protein: CASSPSAARQETQYF. As DNA, the CDR3 is TGTGCCAGCTCACCATCGGCAGCCCGCCAAGAGACCCAGTACTTC.

CDR3 sequence (DNA): TGCGCCAGCAGCCAAGATCGAGGGGGCAGGATGAATGAGCAGTTCTTC. Protein sequence: CASSQDRGGRMNEQFF. The genes are TRBV4-1 and TRBJ2-1, with 7 bases that match TRBD1. This CDR3 contains 16 residues. Germline values: CDR1 MGHRA, CDR2 YSYEKL. The ends lost 0 bases at V and 7 bases at J; junction bases unmatched: 9.

A word on this clone: Other DNA sequences in the same sample also yield this CDR3. This chain joins TRBV28 and TRBJ1-2; weak D call: TRBD1 (6 bases). Germline V gene lookup returns CDR1 MDHEN and CDR2 SYDVKM. Between the trimmed V and J ends, which lost 11 bases and 2 bases, there was a span of 9 bases. The CDR3 extends over 11 amino acids. The CDR3 DNA follows: TGTGCCGGAGGACAGAACTATGGCTACACCTTC. Amino acid sequence: CAGGQNYGYTF.

Note on this clone: Compared with germline, one end of the junction differs, possibly owing to a read error. The chain recombines TRBV18 with TRBJ1-2, with a weak D call TRBD1 (6 bases). The CDR3 extends over 15 amino acids. Germline V lookup: CDR1 KGHSH, CDR2 LQKENI. CDR3 DNA sequence: TGTGCCAGCTCACCCTCGGGGAGGGGGAACTCTGGCTACACCTTC. Its protein is CASSPSGRGNSGYTF.